This T cell receptor beta chain was captured by sequencing in a study of T cells after yellow fever vaccination. Study outcomes and limitations: FACS-sorted repertoires could contain abundant clonotypes contaminating from the bulk population.

A process of 5'RACE template switching, which added a universal primer site and UMIs, was used to make TCR cDNA. From the 5' RACE reads, TCRdb called clonotypes with MiXCR, one entry per CDR3 protein. The sample lists 300,000 to 400,000 distinct CDR3 sequences, roughly 8.7% occurring once. This clonotype was detected a few times. Its specificity is not known. This CDR3 region has 12 residues. The V and J ends lost 2 bases and 7 bases respectively, with 8 bases between them. CDR1 is LNHNV and CDR2 is YYDKDF in the germline V gene (reference sequence). This chain connects TRBV15 to TRBJ1-1; D gene ambiguous. This receptor was taken from a man aged 18 to 29 who received the YFV17D yellow fever vaccine. Sequenced material: PBMCs, taken on the day of the first yellow fever vaccination. The CDR3 DNA reads TGTGCCACCAGCAGACCGGGATATGAAGCTTTCTTT. Encoded protein: CATSRPGYEAFF.